The 10 T cell receptor beta chains given below trace back to one sample, sequenced in a study of blood T cells in healthy people across ages. A second PCR of 7 to 11 cycles used a sample-barcoded 5' primer and a J-beta primer mix. TCRdb reanalysed the 5' RACE reads using MiXCR and keeps one entry per CDR3 protein. The profile shows hundreds of thousands of distinct CDR3 sequences, around 48% of them singletons. Sequenced material: blood. All receptors come from a woman in her sixties in good health.

This clonotype has only a few counts. This sequence joins TRBV9 and TRBJ2-3, with D possibly matching TRBD1 (5 bases). CDR1 is SGDLS and CDR2 is YYNGEE in the germline V gene. V dropped 0 bases and J dropped 8 bases, with 22 bases sitting between them. The CDR3 sequence is 17 residues long. The chain's CDR3 is CASSVASGNAAPTTQYF. For the CDR3, the DNA is TGTGCCAGCAGCGTAGCGTCAGGGAACGCGGCTCCCACTACGCAGTATTTT.

J is TRBJ1-4 and V is TRBV4-3; D uncertain. CDR3 length equals 15 residues. V was clipped by 2 bases and J by 0 bases, with 7 bases between them. The germline CDR1 and CDR2 sequences are LGHNA and YSLEER. The CDR3: CASSQYIATNEKLFF. CDR3 nucleotides: TGCGCCAGCAGCCAATATATTGCAACTAATGAAAAACTGTTTTTT.

The rearrangement links TRBV7-9 to TRBJ1-4, with D maybe TRBD1 (5 bases). With 5 bases removed from V and 0 bases from J, the gap between germline ends came to 13 bases. CDR3 length: 16 amino acids. From germline, CDR1 is SEHNR and CDR2 FQNEAQ (reference sequence). CDR3 in amino acids: CASSRRTTSTNEKLFF. The CDR3 DNA is TGTGCCAGCAGCCGCAGGACAACCTCAACTAATGAAAAACTGTTTTTT.

This clonotype was seen only a few times. The J gene is TRBJ2-7, the V gene TRBV25-1, with TRBD2 matching over 9 bases. The J call is doubtful: the DNA matches TRBJ2-5 better. The CDR3 covers 16 residues. Germline lookup yields CDR1 MGHDK and CDR2 SYGVNS. CDR3 coding DNA: TGTGCCAGCAGTGAAGGCGTACTAGCGGGCGGAGAGACCCAGTACTTC. Translated, it gives CASSEGVLAGGETQYF.

This clonotype occurred a few times. The chain is built from TRBV9 and TRBJ1-2, with D hard to call. V was shortened by 3 bases and J by 3 bases, with 21 bases between the two germline ends. The CDR3 covers 17 residues. Germline loops: CDR1 SGDLS, CDR2 YYNGEE. The CDR3 here is CASSESERPGQDYGYTF. The DNA of the CDR3 is TGTGCCAGCAGCGAGTCCGAGAGACCAGGCCAGGACTATGGCTACACCTTC.

This chain uses TRBV6-6 with TRBJ2-7; D is possibly TRBD1 (6 bases). Germline CDR1 reads MNHNY; CDR2 reads SVGAGI (reference sequence). Trimming pared 0 bases from V and 0 bases from J, leaving 15 bases between. The CDR3 has 17 amino acids. The CDR3 protein is CASSYSQGNRDSYEQYF. CDR3 coding DNA: TGTGCCAGCAGTTACTCACAGGGTAACAGGGACTCCTACGAGCAGTACTTC.

The chain couples TRBV29-1 to TRBJ2-1, with D possibly being TRBD1 (6 bases). Germline V lookup: CDR1 SQVTM, CDR2 ANQGSEA. This CDR3 region has 14 residues. V lost 4 bases and J lost 2, with 12 bases in between. The CDR3 reads CSVGGRAAYNEQFF. DNA of the CDR3: TGCAGCGTTGGGGGGCGGGCAGCCTACAATGAGCAGTTCTTC.

The CDR3 sequence is CSASPPVSYNEQFF. Written as DNA, the CDR3 is TGCAGTGCTAGCCCTCCAGTCTCCTACAATGAGCAGTTCTTC. J is TRBJ2-1 and V is TRBV20-1; no definite D call. V lost 3 bases, J lost 0 bases, and 9 bases lay in between. Germline V CDR1 and CDR2: DFQATT, SNEGSKA (reference sequence). CDR3 size: 14 residues.

The gene calls are TRBV27 and TRBJ2-1; TRBD2 agrees at 15 bases. The CDR3 has 18 residues. Germline CDR1 is MNHEY and CDR2 is SMNVEV (reference sequence). The junction had 7 bases not matched to a gene; V was cut back by 2 bases and J by 5 bases. The CDR3 DNA sequence: TGTGCCAGCAGTTTAATCCCGGGACTAGCGGGAGGAGACAATGAGCAGTTCTTC. This codes for CASSLIPGLAGGDNEQFF.

The V call is TRBV10-3, the J call TRBJ2-3; TRBD1 or TRBD2 may be the D gene (5 bases each). The germline CDR1 and CDR2 sequences are ENHRY and SYGVKD. This CDR3 is built from 15 residues. The ends were cut back, 3 bases at V and 0 bases at J, with 10 bases in the middle. In DNA form, the CDR3 reads TGTGCCATCAGTGATTGGGGGTATAGCACAGATACGCAGTATTTT. As protein: CAISDWGYSTDTQYF.